The rows below give T cell receptor beta chains drawn from one sample of a study of blood T cell repertoires in COVID-19. Using immunoSEQ multiplex PCR, the repertoire was profiled, and TCRdb retains in-frame clones only, with some absent. This sample yields over 85,000 clones, of which approximately 90% are seen a single time; less than 3.5% belongs to the top ten. Material for sequencing was peripheral blood. The receptor source for this set is a woman between 50 and 59 years old with acute or convalescent COVID-19. Both conserved end residues are part of each CDR3. A D gene is named only where the DNA matches it firmly. Clone size is shown for a subset of rows, as once, few, many or a class of expanded clone.

clone size,J gene,D gene,CDR3 length,V gene,CDR3 DNA,CDR3 protein
.,TRBJ2-3,.,16,TRBV30,TGTGCCTGGACTATACACAGGACAACTAGCACAGATACGCAGTATTTT,CAWTIHRTTSTDTQYF
.,TRBJ2-7,TRBD2,14,TRBV7-2,TGTGCCAGCAGCTTACTGGCGGGAGGTGCCGAGCAGTACTTC,CASSLLAGGAEQYF
.,TRBJ2-7,.,14,TRBV5-1,TGCGCCAGCAGCCTGGGGGGGCTAGACTACGAGCAGTACTTC,CASSLGGLDYEQYF
.,TRBJ2-5,TRBD2,15,TRBV11-3,TGTGCCAGCAGCTTAGAGGGAGGGCATCAAGAGACCCAGTACTTC,CASSLEGGHQETQYF
.,TRBJ1-1,.,15,TRBV5-1,TGCGCCAGCAGCTTACAAAATCCTTCGAACACTGAAGCTTTCTTT,CASSLQNPSNTEAFF
.,TRBJ2-7,.,14,TRBV6-9,TGTGCCAGCAGTCCCCGGGACAACCTCTACGAGCAGTACTTC,CASSPRDNLYEQYF
.,TRBJ2-7,.,16,TRBV18,TGTGCCAGCTCACAACAACCCCCTAGAGCGGTCTACGAGCAGTACTTC,CASSQQPPRAVYEQYF
once,TRBJ1-2,.,15,TRBV5-6,TGTGCCAGCAGCTTACCGGGAGCGGCTCAGTATGGCTACACCTTC,CASSLPGAAQYGYTF
few,TRBJ2-1,TRBD2,13,TRBV29-1,TGCAGCGCAGGGACTAGCGGGAGAGGTGAGCAGTTCTTC,CSAGTSGRGEQFF
.,TRBJ2-1,TRBD2,15,TRBV27,TGTGCCAGCAGTGAGAGACTAGCGTATTACAATGAGCAGTTCTTC,CASSERLAYYNEQFF
.,TRBJ2-1,.,14,TRBV19,TGTGCCAGTAGTTTAACTAGCCCATACAATGAGCAGTTCTTC,CASSLTSPYNEQFF
.,TRBJ2-7,TRBD2,14,TRBV7-2,TGTGCCAGCAGCCCCGGACTAGCGGGAGGAGAGCAGTACTTC,CASSPGLAGGEQYF
.,TRBJ2-3,TRBD1,15,TRBV11-2,TGTGCCAGCAGCTCTACAGGGGGCTCCCCAGATACGCAGTATTTT,CASSSTGGSPDTQYF
.,TRBJ2-7,.,14,TRBV7-2,TGTGCCAGCAGCTTAGAGGGGGAGTCCTACGAGCAGTACTTC,CASSLEGESYEQYF
.,TRBJ2-7,TRBD2,15,TRBV19,TGTGCCAGTAGTATGTCGTCTAGCGGATCCTACGAGCAGTACTTC,CASSMSSSGSYEQYF
.,TRBJ1-4,TRBD1,14,TRBV27,TGTGCCAGCAGGAATAACAGGGGAGATGAAAAACTGTTTTTT,CASRNNRGDEKLFF